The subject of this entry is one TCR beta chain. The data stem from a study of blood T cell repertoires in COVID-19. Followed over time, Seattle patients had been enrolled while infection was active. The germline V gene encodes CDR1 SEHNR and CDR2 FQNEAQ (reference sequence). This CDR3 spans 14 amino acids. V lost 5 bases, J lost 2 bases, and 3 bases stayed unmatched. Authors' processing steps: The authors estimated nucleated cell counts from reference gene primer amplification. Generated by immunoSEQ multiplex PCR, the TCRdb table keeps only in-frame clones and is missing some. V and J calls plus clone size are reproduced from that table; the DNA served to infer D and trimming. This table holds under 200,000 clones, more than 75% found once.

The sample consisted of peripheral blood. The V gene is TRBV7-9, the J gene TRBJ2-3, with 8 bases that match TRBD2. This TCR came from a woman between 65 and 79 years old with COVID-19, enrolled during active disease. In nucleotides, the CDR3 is TGTGCCAGCAGCAGGACTAGCTACACAGATACGCAGTATTTT. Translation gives CASSRTSYTDTQYF.